This paragraph reports one TCR beta chain. The junction had 8 bases not matched to a gene; V was cut back by 4 bases and J by 6 bases. The CDR3 length is 15 residues. CDR1 is SGHNT, CDR2 YYREEE, per germline (reference sequence). Data came from immunoSEQ multiplex PCR; TCRdb stores just in-frame clones and leaves some out. The data hold approximately 75,000 clones, with approximately 89% observed a single time. The sample is drawn from a study of blood T cell repertoires in COVID-19. The overall study: Acute and convalescent COVID-19 samples came from the United States, Italy and Spain.

J is TRBJ2-1 and V is TRBV5-4; TRBD1 matches at 9 bases. The sequence was obtained from an elderly man with acute or convalescent COVID-19. The sequenced sample was peripheral blood. The CDR3 DNA reads as TGTGCCAGCAGCGGGAGACAGGGGGGGGTCAATGAGCAGTTCTTC. Its protein is CASSGRQGGVNEQFF.